The 7 T cell receptor beta chains in this list originate from one sample, sequenced in a study of blood T cell repertoires in COVID-19. Assay: immunoSEQ multiplex PCR; the TCRdb copy retains only in-frame clones and omits some. Among over 65,000 clones listed, 75% to 90% were seen once. Input material: peripheral blood. The receptor set was obtained from a human donor in a cohort sampled during active COVID-19.

This chain uses TRBV3-1 (or the pseudogene TRBV3-2) with TRBJ1-2; D might be TRBD1 (5 bases). V was shortened by 2 bases and J by 8 bases, with 15 bases between the two germline ends. There are 14 residues in the CDR3. Germline V gene sequence: CDR1 LGHDT, CDR2 YNNKEL (reference sequence). The CDR3 sequence is CASSQPQVRRGYTF. The CDR3 DNA is TGTGCCAGCAGCCAACCACAGGTCCGGCGGGGCTACACCTTC.

The chain uses TRBV21-1 and TRBJ2-7; the table's TRBD1 call for D was not verified on the DNA. TRBV21-1 is classified as a pseudogene. The CDR3 contains 17 residues. CDR3 amino acids: CASSKGPGQGDPYEQYF. The CDR3 region has the DNA TGTGCCAGCAGCAAAGGACCGGGACAGGGGGACCCCTACGAGCAGTACTTC.

The rearrangement links TRBV6-5 to TRBJ1-1, with TRBD1 matching 8 bases. The germline CDR1 and CDR2 sequences are MNHEY and SVGAGI. With V trimmed by 6 bases and J by 10 bases, 7 bases remained unmatched. The CDR3 runs to 12 residues. CDR3 protein: CASRRNRGGAFF. CDR3 DNA sequence: TGTGCCAGCAGACGTAACAGGGGGGGAGCTTTCTTT.

The V gene is TRBV18, the J gene TRBJ2-3, with TRBD2 as a possible D gene (5 bases). Per the germline V gene, CDR1 is KGHSH and CDR2 is LQKENI. The CDR3 is 13 residues long. Deletions cut 3 bases from V and 8 bases from J, with 12 bases between. The CDR3, as DNA: TGTGCCAGCTCACCCCCCGGCCGGGGTACGCAGTATTTT. Translating gives CASSPPGRGTQYF. Based on the CDR3 plus reference TRBV18 and TRBJ2-3, the full variable domain is NAGVMQNPRHLVRRRGQEARLRCSPMKGHSHVYWYRQLPEEGLKFMVYLQKENIIDESGMPKERFSAEFPKEGPSILRIQQVVRGDSAAYFCASSPPGRGTQYFGPGTRLTVL.

This rearrangement joins TRBV5-1 to TRBJ2-5, with TRBD2 matching over 12 bases. The CDR3 runs 16 residues. Germline V gene data show CDR1 as SGHRS and CDR2 as YFSETQ. V lost 4 bases, J lost 5 bases, and 9 bases stayed unmatched. The CDR3 sequence: CASSPNLAGGPETQYF. The DNA for the CDR3 is TGCGCCAGCAGCCCAAACCTAGCGGGGGGGCCGGAGACCCAGTACTTC.

The CDR3 DNA sequence: TGTGCCAGCAGAGGACAGGCAACGAACTATGGCTACACCTTC. Protein: CASRGQATNYGYTF. The chain couples TRBV2 to TRBJ1-2; 7 bases are shared with TRBD1. This CDR3 is built from 14 residues. Germline CDR1 and CDR2: SNHLY and FYNNEI. J was trimmed by 2 bases and V by 6 bases; bases with no gene match: 6. Looking up the rest from reference TRBV2 and TRBJ1-2 gives the full variable domain: EPEVTQTPSHQVTQMGQEVILRCVPISNHLYFYWYRQILGQKVEFLVSFYNNEISEKSEIFDDQFSVERPDGSNFTLKIRSTKLEDSAMYFCASRGQATNYGYTFGSGTRLTVV.

The chain uses TRBV5-4 and TRBJ2-2; 7 nucleotides match TRBD1. CDR3 length: 15 residues. The trim removed 1 base at V and 2 bases at J, leaving 2 bases unmatched. The germline V gene encodes CDR1 SGHNT and CDR2 YYREEE (reference sequence). The CDR3 sequence is CASSLNRGNTGELFF. CDR3 bases: TGTGCCAGCAGCTTGAACAGGGGAAACACCGGGGAGCTGTTTTTT.